These T cell receptor beta chains were read from a single sample in a study of Graves' ophthalmopathy and Graves' hyperthyroidism. In TCRdb, the multiplex PCR reads were re-called with MiXCR into one record per CDR3 protein. This sample has hundreds of thousands of distinct CDR3 sequences; over 40% occur once, and the top ten carry over 2.5%. The sequenced sample consisted of peripheral blood. Receptors originate from an adult man with Graves' ophthalmopathy. CDR3s include the opening cysteine and the closing phenylalanine or tryptophan. D genes are given only for firm matches. Rows may omit the clone size; those that give it use once, few, many or a size class.

j_call v_call d_call clone_size cdr3_nt cdr3_aa
TRBJ1-1 TRBV7-8 TRBD1 many TGTGCCAGCAACCACCGACAGGGGATGAACACTGAAGCTTTCTTT CASNHRQGMNTEAFF
TRBJ2-7 TRBV10-3 TRBD2 many TGTGCCATTATGCCTAGCGGGAGTAGTCTGGGCGAGCAGTACTTC CAIMPSGSSLGEQYF
TRBJ1-5 TRBV7-2 - - TGTGCCAGCAGCGGCCACAGTGATCAGCCCCAGCATTTT CASSGHSDQPQHF
TRBJ2-7 TRBV2 - many TGTGCCAGCAGTGTTCGACTAGCCTACGAGCAGTACTTC CASSVRLAYEQYF
TRBJ2-5 TRBV5-6 - many TGTGCCAGCAGCCGGGACTTCCAAGAGACCCAGTACTTC CASSRDFQETQYF
TRBJ2-5 TRBV5-4 - - TGTGCCAGCAGCGTCGGCGGGACAAGCCAAGAGACCCAGTACTTC CASSVGGTSQETQYF
TRBJ2-2 TRBV5-1 TRBD1 - TGCGCCAGCAGCTTGGCCTCGAGTCAGGGGGCCGGGGAGCTGTTTTTT CASSLASSQGAGELFF
TRBJ2-7 TRBV5-1 TRBD2 few TGCGCCAGCAGCTCCAGCCCGTTCGTCGGTGGCGGGAGGGCTATCGAGCAGTACTTC CASSSSPFVGGGRAIEQYF
TRBJ2-7 TRBV15 - - TGTGCCACCAGCAGAGGGACAGGGAGGGGCGAGCAGTACTTC CATSRGTGRGEQYF
TRBJ2-5 TRBV7-9 TRBD1 - TGTGCCAGCAGCAACCAACCCTTCGGACAGGGGGCAGGGGAGACCCAGTACTTC CASSNQPFGQGAGETQYF
TRBJ1-4 TRBV10-3 - - TGTGCCAGCCTGGGGATGACTAATGAAAAACTGTTTTTT CASLGMTNEKLFF
TRBJ2-5 TRBV10-2 TRBD1 - TGCGCCAGCAGGGGACAGGGAATTCGTCAGCCCCAGTACTTC CASRGQGIRQPQYF
TRBJ1-2 TRBV19 - - TGTGCCAGCAGTTTAGGGGTCAGGGCCTATGGCTACACCTTC CASSLGVRAYGYTF
TRBJ2-1 TRBV15 TRBD1 - TGTGCCACCAGCAACAACCGGGACAGGGGGTGGTTTGAGCAGTTCTTC CATSNNRDRGWFEQFF
TRBJ2-7 TRBV4-3 TRBD2 - TGCGCCAGCAGCCAAGATTCAGGGGCTAGCGGGGGCTACGAGCAGTACTTC CASSQDSGASGGYEQYF
TRBJ1-5 TRBV10-3 - - TGTGCCATCAGTGAGGGACTAGCGGGAGCTGAGGAGACCCAGCATTTT CAISEGLAGAEETQHF
TRBJ1-5 TRBV12-3/TRBV12-4 - many TGTGCCAGCAGTTTAGGACTGGGCCGCAGGGATGGCGATCAGCCCCAGCATTTT CASSLGLGRRDGDQPQHF
TRBJ1-2 TRBV7-2 - many TGTGCCAGCAGCGTAGCGGGATCTTACTATGGCTACACCTTC CASSVAGSYYGYTF
TRBJ2-2 TRBV7-9 - - TGTGCCAGCAGGATCACAGAGCCCGGGGAGCTGTTTTTT CASRITEPGELFF
TRBJ2-7 TRBV7-9 - many TGTGCCAGCAGCCGCTCGGGGATCAACTCCTACGAGCAGTACTTC CASSRSGINSYEQYF
TRBJ1-2 TRBV19 - - TGTGCCAGTAGGGGGACTCTCCTTGATGACTACACCTTC CASRGTLLDDYTF
TRBJ1-2 TRBV7-2 TRBD1 many TGTGCCAGCAGCCAGACAGGGCTCTATGGCTACACCTTC CASSQTGLYGYTF
TRBJ1-1 TRBV29-1 - - TGCAGCGTTCAGGGTGCTACTGAAGCTTTCTTT CSVQGATEAFF
TRBJ1-6 TRBV29-1 TRBD1 - TGCAGCGTTAAGACAGGGAATTCACCCCTCCACTTT CSVKTGNSPLHF
TRBJ1-2 TRBV7-9 - - TGTGCCAGCAGCTCAGAAGGGCGGGATGGCTACACCTTC CASSSEGRDGYTF
TRBJ2-7 TRBV5-6 - many TGTGCCAGCAATCCCGGGGGTTCCTACGAGCAGTACTTC CASNPGGSYEQYF
TRBJ2-3 TRBV20-1 TRBD1 few TGCAGTGCTAGAGATCGGGGACAGTTCACAGATACGCAGTATTTT CSARDRGQFTDTQYF